The clone carrying this TCR beta chain was seen only a few times. This CDR3 contains 14 residues. Trimming shortened V by 7 bases and J by 7 bases, and 17 bases separated the two germline ends. Germline values: CDR1 LGHDT, CDR2 YNNKEL (reference sequence). This record comes from a study of CD8 T cells in ankylosing spondylitis. TCRdb re-analysed the 5' RACE reads in MiXCR, keeping a single row per CDR3 protein. The sample shows around 340,000 distinct CDR3 sequences, 20% to 25% of them seen only once. The receptor's source is a male donor with ankylosing spondylitis or in good health (not recorded which). The specimen was blood, either unsorted or a sorted T cell fraction (not recorded which). The J gene is TRBJ2-1, the V gene TRBV3-1, with D tentatively TRBD1 (6 bases). CDR3 protein: CASISRDNPNEQFF. The DNA for the CDR3 is TGTGCCAGCATAAGCCGGGACAACCCGAATGAGCAGTTCTTC.